One and the same sample provided the 23 T cell receptor beta chains below, sequenced in a study of T cells in Graves' hyperthyroidism and ophthalmopathy. Researchers took RNA transcripts and amplified the TCR beta CDR3 regions from them. In the first-round RT-PCR of the TCR CDR3, the HTBI primer set was used. A single record per CDR3 protein comes from TCRdb applying MiXCR to the multiplex PCR reads. The profile covers approximately 870,000 distinct CDR3 sequences, with over 35% appearing a single time and more than 7% taken by the ten largest. Sequencing used blood. The receptors originated from a man younger than 35 with Graves' hyperthyroidism.

A few counts support this clonotype. V is TRBV11-2 and J is TRBJ2-7; D is uncertain. The germline CDR1 and CDR2 sequences are SGHAT and FQNNGV. The CDR3 spans 15 residues. The V end was cut by 6 bases, the J end by 4 bases, with 19 bases between. CDR3 sequence (DNA): TGTGCCAGCAGTTCTCAAGGACGGCTTCCGTACGAGCAGTACTTC. It specifies CASSSQGRLPYEQYF.

This clonotype was detected many times. V gene TRBV19 combines with J gene TRBJ1-2, with TRBD1 identical over 8 bases. This CDR3 has 11 residues. Looked up from germline, CDR1 is LNHDA and CDR2 is SQIVND (reference sequence). Here the CDR3 reads CATTGGYGYTF. In DNA form, the CDR3 reads TGTGCTACCACAGGGGGGTATGGCTACACCTTC. The variable domain in full, completed from reference TRBV19 and TRBJ1-2, reads DGGITQSPKYLFRKEGQNVTLSCEQNLNHDAMYWYRQDPGQGLRLIYYSQIVNDFQKGDIAEGYSVSREKKESFPLTVTSAQKNPTAFYLCATTGGYGYTFGSGTRLTVV.

This clonotype was found a few times. The chain links TRBV7-8 to TRBJ1-1, with a possible D match to TRBD1 (6 bases). Germline V gives CDR1 SGHVS, CDR2 FQNEAQ. There are 14 residues in the CDR3. Deletions cut 5 bases from V and 7 bases from J, with 17 bases between. The CDR3 DNA sequence: TGTGCCAGCAGCGGACAAACAGGGACCGGTGAAGCTTTCTTT. Translation gives CASSGQTGTGEAFF.

V gene TRBV25-1 combines with J gene TRBJ1-6, with D tentatively TRBD1 (5 bases). This CDR3 has 13 amino acids. CDR1 and CDR2 from the germline V gene are MGHDK and SYGVNS. CDR3 nucleotides: TGTGCTAGAGAGGCAGGGACTGATTCACCCCTCCACTTT. Amino acid sequence: CAREAGTDSPLHF.

This clonotype was found a few times. V and J are TRBV9 and TRBJ2-7; 7 bases align to TRBD2. Germline lookup yields CDR1 SGDLS and CDR2 YYNGEE. The CDR3 length is 15 residues. The J segment lost 3 bases and the V segment lost 4 bases, leaving 10 bases of the junction unmatched. The CDR3 reads CASSQEERGLYEQYF. DNA for the CDR3: TGTGCCAGCAGCCAAGAAGAGCGGGGCCTCTACGAGCAGTACTTC.

This clonotype was recorded at least ten times. The chain links TRBV29-1 to TRBJ1-3, with D possibly matching TRBD1 (5 bases). This CDR3 region has 12 residues. V lost 7 bases, J lost 1 base, and 8 bases lay in between. Germline-derived CDR1 and CDR2 are SQVTM and ANQGSEA. The CDR3 DNA reads TGCAGCGGCCGGGGGTCTGGAAACACCATATATTTT. Amino acids: CSGRGSGNTIYF.

This clonotype was counted only a few times. This sequence joins TRBV27 and TRBJ2-7; D is possibly TRBD1 or TRBD2 (7 bases each). The CDR3 consists of 14 residues. Deletions cut 5 bases from V and 6 bases from J, with 17 bases between. Germline V gives CDR1 MNHEY, CDR2 SMNVEV (reference sequence). CDR3 DNA: TGTGCCAGCAGTCTCAGGGGGGGCGGGTTCGAGCAGTACTTC. The encoded protein is CASSLRGGGFEQYF.

This clonotype was detected only a few times. This sequence joins TRBV7-2 and TRBJ2-7; unclear D gene. Trimming took off 0 bases at V and 3 bases at J, with 6 bases between the two ends. CDR3 size: 13 residues. Germline assignment: CDR1 SGHTA and CDR2 FQGNSA. The CDR3 spells CASSLAALYEQYF. CDR3 sequence (DNA): TGTGCCAGCAGCTTAGCGGCTCTCTACGAGCAGTACTTC. Filled out from reference TRBV7-2 and TRBJ2-7, the complete variable domain reads GAGVSQSPSNKVTEKGKDVELRCDPISGHTALYWYRQSLGQGLEFLIYFQGNSAPDKSGLPSDRFSAERTGGSVSTLTIQRTQQEDSAVYLCASSLAALYEQYFGPGTRLTVT.

J is TRBJ1-1 and V is TRBV5-1, with D hard to call. The CDR3 runs 15 residues. V gave up 5 bases and J gave up 1 base, with 15 bases separating them. Germline V gene data show CDR1 as SGHRS and CDR2 as YFSETQ. CDR3 sequence reads: CASSSSGVSNTEAFF. The CDR3 DNA reads TGCGCCAGCAGTTCCAGCGGGGTTTCGAACACTGAAGCTTTCTTT.

CDR3 sequence: CASSLDSGVGSQPQHF. The DNA of the CDR3 is TGTGCCAGCAGCTTAGATTCGGGGGTAGGTAGTCAGCCCCAGCATTTT. The chain is built from TRBV7-8 and TRBJ1-5; tentative D call: TRBD1 (5 bases). CDR1 and CDR2 (germline): SGHVS, FQNEAQ. The CDR3 is 16 amino acids. The V and J ends lost 1 base and 6 bases respectively, with 16 bases between them.

This clonotype was recorded at least ten times. The DNA for the CDR3 is TGTGCCAGCAGCTTAGGGGGATACGACAATCAGCCCCAGCATTTT. It is translated as CASSLGGYDNQPQHF. This chain connects TRBV7-8 to TRBJ1-5; D gene uncertain. Germline V lookup: CDR1 SGHVS, CDR2 FQNEAQ. V was shortened by 1 base and J by 3 bases, with 10 bases between the two germline ends. The CDR3 runs 15 residues.

This clonotype was counted a few times. The genes are TRBV7-2 and TRBJ1-4, with D tentatively TRBD1 (6 bases). Deletions cut 1 base from V and 2 bases from J, with 14 bases between. Looked up from germline, CDR1 is SGHTA and CDR2 is FQGNSA. This CDR3 comprises 17 residues. DNA of the CDR3: TGTGCCAGCAGCTTAGGGACAGAGGGGATGACTAATGAAAAACTGTTTTTT. Translated, it gives CASSLGTEGMTNEKLFF. The full variable domain, its missing parts supplied by reference TRBV7-2 and TRBJ1-4, is GAGVSQSPSNKVTEKGKDVELRCDPISGHTALYWYRQSLGQGLEFLIYFQGNSAPDKSGLPSDRFSAERTGGSVSTLTIQRTQQEDSAVYLCASSLGTEGMTNEKLFFGSGTQLSVL.

This chain joins TRBV12-3 or TRBV12-4 and TRBJ2-5, with TRBD2 matching over 9 bases. The J segment lost 0 bases and the V segment lost 3 bases, leaving 5 bases of the junction unmatched. The CDR3 consists of 16 residues. The CDR3 bases are TGTGCCAGCAGTTTCACCCTAGCGGGGTACCAAGAGACCCAGTACTTC. This sequence encodes CASSFTLAGYQETQYF.

This chain joins TRBV19 and TRBJ2-2; the match to TRBD2 covers 10 bases. J gave up 1 base and V 7 bases, and 3 bases lay outside the gene matches. The CDR3 sequence is 15 residues long. The germline V gene has CDR1 LNHDA and CDR2 SQIVND (reference sequence). CDR3 in DNA: TGTGCCAGTAACCCTAGCGGGAGGAACACCGGGGAGCTGTTTTTT. This encodes CASNPSGRNTGELFF.

In its sample, this clonotype was seen many times. V and J are TRBV20-1 and TRBJ1-2; D is undetermined. The length of the CDR3 is 9 residues. Germline CDR1 is DFQATT and CDR2 is SNEGSKA (reference sequence). Deletions cut 6 bases from V and 4 bases from J, with 3 bases between. The CDR3: CSASYGYTF. DNA for the CDR3: TGCAGTGCCTCCTATGGCTACACCTTC.

This chain uses TRBV11-2 with TRBJ2-7, with 9 positions matching TRBD1. The CDR3 totals 15 residues. V was pared by 5 bases and J by 4 bases, with 9 bases of the junction left unmatched. The germline V gene has CDR1 SGHAT and CDR2 FQNNGV. In DNA, the CDR3 is TGTGCCAGCAGCCCTTCAGGACAGGGGACGTACGAGCAGTACTTC. This gives the protein CASSPSGQGTYEQYF.

The rearrangement joins TRBV29-1 to TRBJ2-7; D may match TRBD1 or TRBD2 (5 bases each). The CDR3 spans 11 residues. From germline, CDR1 is SQVTM and CDR2 ANQGSEA. The V gene lost 6 bases and the J gene lost 6 bases, with 12 bases spanning the gap. In DNA, the CDR3 is TGCAGCGTAGATTGGGACGGCGAGCAGTACTTC. This gives the protein CSVDWDGEQYF.

This clonotype was seen at least ten times. The chain employs TRBV14 and TRBJ1-2; TRBD1 aligns across 7 bases. Germline assignment: CDR1 SGHDN and CDR2 FVKESK. V shed 0 bases and J 9 bases; nucleotides not matched to a gene: 13. The length of the CDR3 is 16 residues. The DNA for the CDR3 is TGTGCCAGCAGCCAAGAGGCAGTGGTACAGGGGAAGAGCTACACCTTC. Translating it yields CASSQEAVVQGKSYTF.

CDR3 nucleotide sequence: TGTGCCAGCACCCCCCCCCCTGGACAGGGCTCAGGGAACACTGAAGCTTTCTTT. It translates to CASTPPPGQGSGNTEAFF. This chain joins TRBV6-5 and TRBJ1-1; 8 bases align to TRBD1. Per the germline V gene, CDR1 is MNHEY and CDR2 is SVGAGI. With V trimmed by 7 bases and J by 1 base, 17 bases remained unmatched. This CDR3 is built from 18 residues.

The V call is TRBV29-1, the J call TRBJ1-4; D is unclear. The ends were cut back, 5 bases at V and 5 bases at J, with 3 bases in the middle. Germline V gene data show CDR1 as SQVTM and CDR2 as ANQGSEA. The CDR3 consists of 10 residues. CDR3: CSVWNEKLFF. In nucleotides, the CDR3 is TGCAGCGTTTGGAATGAAAAACTGTTTTTT.

This clonotype was picked up many times. The V call is TRBV29-1, the J call TRBJ1-2; possibly TRBD1 for D (6 bases). The CDR3 spans 13 residues. V lost 3 bases, J lost 4 bases, and 12 bases lay in between. Per the germline V gene, CDR1 is SQVTM and CDR2 is ANQGSEA. In DNA, the CDR3 is TGCAGCGTTGAGTCTACAGGGTTCTATGGCTACACCTTC. Protein sequence: CSVESTGFYGYTF.

This clonotype was counted at least ten times. The gene calls are TRBV7-9 and TRBJ1-4; D is perhaps TRBD1 (5 bases). This CDR3 has 16 residues. Germline CDR1 is SEHNR and CDR2 is FQNEAQ (reference sequence). Trimming took off 4 bases at V and 0 bases at J, with 12 bases between the two ends. The chain's CDR3 is CASSYGTRSTNEKLFF. As DNA, the CDR3 is TGTGCCAGCAGCTACGGGACCCGGTCAACTAATGAAAAACTGTTTTTT.

This clonotype was found many times. CDR3 DNA sequence: TGCAGCGTTGACAGGGAGAACTATGGCTACACCTTC. Translated, it gives CSVDRENYGYTF. This chain connects TRBV29-1 to TRBJ1-2, with D possibly TRBD1 on 5 matching bases. Germline loops: CDR1 SQVTM, CDR2 ANQGSEA. V lost 3 bases to trimming and J lost 2 bases, with 7 bases between them. This CDR3 spans 12 amino acids.